This record covers a single TCR beta chain. Its antigen is unidentified. V lost 5 bases, J lost 4 bases, and 9 bases stayed unmatched. The CDR3 runs 16 residues. Looked up from germline, CDR1 is MNHNY and CDR2 is SVGAGI (reference sequence). The sample comes from a study of Ad26.COV2.S vaccination and SARS-CoV-2 variants. The wider study: COV1001, an Ad26.COV2.S trial, supplied this vaccine-arm donor. Donor got 5x10^10 or 1x10^11 viral particles of Ad26.COV2.S. Study-level points and caveats: Vaccine and placebo recipients had similar non-spike TCR breadth.

Method: immunoSEQ multiplex PCR; TCRdb's copy keeps in-frame clones and lacks some. The sample gives 200,000 to 250,000 clones, around nine tenths of which show up once; roughly 10% is in the top ten. Noted treatment: about 20 received Ad26.COV2.S at low or high dose, single or two shots; a few received placebo; per-sample allocation not given. Samples came from day 63 after the first vaccine or placebo injection. The rearrangement links TRBV6-6 to TRBJ1-1, with 11 bases fitting TRBD1. This material consisted of peripheral blood, taken in a trial of Ad26.COV2.S vaccine versus placebo. This TCR derives from a person aged 18-65 years who received the Ad26.COV2.S COVID-19 vaccine or a placebo. DNA of the CDR3: TGTGCCAGCAGTACAACCGCGGGACAGGGGGTCACTGAAGCTTTCTTT. It yields the protein CASSTTAGQGVTEAFF.